This T cell receptor (beta chain) was recorded in a study of blood T cell repertoires in COVID-19. At the level of the study: Sources were T cells, B-cell-depleted T cells, or PBMCs; the material itself was cDNA or gDNA.

Profiled with immunoSEQ multiplex PCR; TCRdb holds only in-frame clones, not every one. The sample lists about 130,000 clones; 81% were seen once. Trimming shortened V by 3 bases and J by 3 bases, and 21 bases separated the two germline ends. The CDR3 is 17 amino acids. Per germline, CDR1 DFQATT and CDR2 SNEGSKA (reference sequence). Sequences were obtained from peripheral blood. V gene TRBV20-1 combines with J gene TRBJ2-1; the D gene is possibly TRBD2 (8 bases). This sequence was found in an older woman with active or convalescent COVID-19. CDR3 sequence reads: CSASEAGRGPNYNEQFF. CDR3 coding DNA: TGCAGTGCTAGTGAAGCCGGGAGGGGGCCTAACTACAATGAGCAGTTCTTC.